This TCR beta chain was documented in a study of cytomegalovirus exposure and HLA in healthy donors (dated by TCRdb to 2015 to 2018). For context, the study as a whole: In an earlier analysis of 587 of the donors, less than 350 Gb of sequence data and 100 million or so unique TCR beta sequences from about 179 million T cells were reported. Roughly 300 gigabases of sequencing data and 70 million to 100 million unique TCR sequences made up an early release that covered 500 to 700 HLA-typed donors. The genetic ancestry cluster associated with self-reported Caucasian donors included roughly 84% of the roughly 410 genotyped donors. The aim of the study was to test whether cataloging public T cell receptors could identify signatures of past pathogen exposure. The study profiled the T cell repertoires of fewer than 850 subjects by immunosequencing and related them to cytomegalovirus serostatus. Besides the first cohort of some 670 subjects, a separate validation cohort made up of 95 to 150 different subjects was used. To predict cytomegalovirus infection status, the study combined high-throughput TCR immunosequencing, statistical association of individual TCRs with disease status, and machine learning. To study patterns of TCR occurrence, a later analysis re-analyzed previously published TCR beta repertoires from around 670 donors and added high-resolution HLA genotyping. The later analysis used no new phenotypic data to find candidate immune exposures, relying instead on TCR beta sequences and their occurrence across donors. An earlier analysis of around 540 of the donors applied high-throughput TCR beta sequencing to assess whether each TCR beta V gene segment acted as functional or pseudogenic. Donor age, sex, ethnicity and CMV serostatus were compiled together with the repertoire data. In a later genetic analysis, genome-wide SNP genotypes for about three fifths of the roughly 670 donors were used, and that subset was treated as a discovery cohort. All discovery cohort repertoires had been generated using a single sequencing platform. HLA typing covered class I and class II loci at four-digit resolution. The number of typed donors differed by locus: roughly 629-640 for A, B, C, DRB1 and DQB1; 522 for DQA1; 606 for DPA1; and roughly 490 for DPB1. Four or five DR-DQ haplotypes were handled as single units for association and clustering because linkage in the cohort was strong. Across approximately 420 genotyped donors of the cohort, an average of approximately 240,000 unique TCR beta nucleotide sequences per donor were sequenced, and approximately 17% of those sequences were non-productive.

Receptor libraries were prepared by the immunoSEQ multiplex PCR assay. A mixture of 60 forward primers for TCR Vbeta segments and 13 reverse primers for TCR Jbeta segments was used in the multiplex PCR. The CDR3 region of rearranged TCR beta genes was amplified from genomic DNA with a multiplex PCR assay. The amplified TCR beta libraries were sequenced on the Illumina HiSeq System as 87-base-pair reads. In the original analysis: A later analysis counted about 82 million unique TCR beta chains across the 666 repertoires, and 9.5 million to 11 million of these chains were shared by at least two donors. To remove PCR and sequencing errors, raw reads were error-corrected and collapsed into unique sequences using a nearest-neighbor algorithm that merged closely related sequences. Alignment of CDR3 sequences to IMGT reference sequences was used to assign V, D and J gene segments. For a sequence to be retained, at least a six-nucleotide match to both a V gene segment and a J gene segment was required. Rearrangements were called productive when the CDR3 lacked stop codons and stayed in frame with V and J; all others were non-productive. Following IMGT convention, CDR3 was defined as the stretch from the second conserved V-encoded cysteine to the conserved J-encoded phenylalanine. The earlier analysis of 500 to 650 of the donors excluded any sequence lacking an unambiguous match to a single V gene segment. In an earlier analysis of 450 to 750 of the donors, a V segment was called functional when productive rearrangements were above 56.7%, and segregating when the standard deviation between donors exceeded 5%. To diagnose cytomegalovirus status from the catalog of TCR beta chain sequences, a statistical classification framework was built. In a later analysis, V and J genes were assigned by comparing TCR nucleotide sequences against IMGT/GENE-DB human TR gene sequences. Using the TCRdist pipeline, a later analysis assigned CDR3 sequences along with most-parsimonious VDJ recombination scenarios. A later analysis defined each TCR beta chain by its CDR3 amino acid sequence plus V-gene family, and excluded reads lacking a unique V-gene family. To address suspected cross-contamination and a sequencing artifact, a later analysis removed 450 to 700 highly shared, low-generation-probability nucleotide sequences. For each public chain, a later analysis derived a clonal expansion index from normalized ranks of inferred template counts within each repertoire. In a later analysis, generation probabilities were computed with a VDJ recombination model fitted to out-of-frame rearrangements, and the resulting probabilities were checked against IGoR. A later analysis scored TCR-TCR, TCR-HLA and TCR-CMV co-occurrence with hypergeometric tests, applying a repertoire-size bias correction to TCR pairs. False discovery rates were estimated in a later analysis by permuting HLA or CMV assignments 20 times. A later analysis grouped co-occurring TCRs with DBSCAN, adding TCRdist sequence similarity when clustering within HLA-allele-positive subsets. Co-occurrence clustering excluded repertoires with fewer than 30,000 or more than 120,000 public chains, plus five with anomalous nucleotide sharing. The clones in this table, taken by TCRdb from immuneACCESS, are in-frame only. Not every clone is retained; where verified, under half of the shortfall comes from an unresolved V gene, and the cause of the rest is unknown. The V and J calls and clone size were taken over from that table, and D and trimming were inferred from the DNA. For this sample there are 190,000 or so clones; around 74% appear just once. The top ten clonotypes cover around 1.6% of the sample.

In total, fewer than 750 healthy bone marrow donors made up the cohort. At the time of sampling, all cohort members were nominally healthy, though unrecorded immune exposures were likely present. The donor was CMV seropositive and was included in the group of approximately 310 seropositive cohort members. Each donor provided a peripheral blood sample, and peripheral blood mononuclear cells were used for TCR beta sequencing. The Qiagen DNeasy Blood Extraction Kit was used to extract genomic DNA from the blood cell samples. The CDR3, cysteine through phenylalanine, is 13 amino acids long. This entry keeps only the CDR3 DNA: 39 bases, framed from base 1. The germline V gene (reference sequence) yields LNHNV for CDR1 and YYDKDF for CDR2. Trimming at the junction amounts to 0 bases on V and 5 bases on J, and the germline ends lie 6 bases apart. Study-wide findings and limitations: Because the 87-base-pair reads could not distinguish some IMGT-functional V segments, including TRBV6-2 and TRBV6-3, those segments were excluded. Specific HLA alleles were associated with 18,000 or so TCR beta sequences at a false discovery rate of 0.05 in a later analysis. The earlier analysis of about 600 of the donors excluded 15 to 20 rarely observed V segments, including chromosome 9 orphons, because counts were too low. Only TCR beta chains were sequenced in this cohort, and the absence of alpha or paired-chain data limited detectable features. According to a later analysis, most CMV-associated TCR beta chains appeared to be HLA-restricted, and the HLA associations seemed to be driven largely by CMV exposure. Sequencing depth was assumed to be roughly uniform across donors in the presence/absence analyses, though that assumption may not hold. Because HLA typing was missing for some donors at each locus, association tests included only the typed subset. In vitro tests confirmed that three of the cytomegalovirus-associated TCR beta chains recognize cytomegalovirus antigens. In a later analysis, HLA-associated TCR beta chains were found to be more clonally expanded and to have lower generation probabilities than equally common non-associated chains. When HLA alleles, especially DR and DQ, strongly co-occurred, attributing TCR associations to individual alleles was difficult. A cluster of highly shared sequence variants was judged likely to be a technical artifact of the sequencing pipeline. In a later genetic analysis, fewer N-insertions in productive TCRs were reported among donors in an Asian-associated ancestry cluster than the roughly 700-donor mean. In a later analysis, TCR association rates were found to vary across HLA loci, with the most associated TCRs seen for DRB1 alleles and the fewest for HLA-C alleles. It was suggested by the authors that the approach could potentially be generalized to other disease states and immunological phenotypes. The study gave a list of under 200 TCR beta chains associated with cytomegalovirus. The classifier was reported to diagnose cytomegalovirus status with high specificity and sensitivity in both the original cohort and the validation cohort. For the cohort, immune exposure information was limited to CMV serostatus. In a later analysis, several top co-occurrence clusters were reported to appear linked to parvovirus B19, influenza, CMV and Epstein-Barr virus. In an earlier analysis of around 600 of the donors, most TCR beta V segments appeared in productive rearrangements about 87% or about 30% of the time, broadly matching IMGT annotations. While some public TCRs were present in many individuals, most TCR sequences turned up only very rarely across donors. A further reported finding was that TCR beta sequences accurately predicted the HLA-A and HLA-B alleles for most subjects in the first cohort. Correlated functional status among segregating V segments might be attributable to linkage disequilibrium, but an unknown experimental factor could not be ruled out. V-gene and J-gene trimming of TCR beta chains was associated with a missense DCLRE1C variant in a later genetic analysis, and the association was replicated in an independent cohort.

This clone was counted a single time. The antigen it binds to is not known. No base quality values were provided; no much bigger clone lies one nucleotide off. Sequenced material: PBMCs. This clonotype was sampled from a girl aged 10 to 17 in good health and CMV-seropositive. The rearranged segments are TRBV15 and TRBJ2-3; there is no confident call for the D gene. The CDR3 region reads CATSRDPKDTQYF. The bases are TGTGCCACCAGCAGAGATCCAAAAGATACGCAGTATTTT.